A single sample gave rise to the 4 T cell receptor beta chains below, sequenced in a study of blood T cells in healthy people across ages. Through a sample-barcoded 5' primer and a J-beta primer mix, a second PCR was run for 7 to 11 cycles. MiXCR, run by TCRdb on the 5' RACE reads, gives a single entry per CDR3 protein. Found here are some 1.1 million distinct CDR3 sequences, under 40% of them singletons; the top ten hold approximately 14%. Sequenced: blood. The receptor set was obtained from a man aged 18 to 29 in good health.

The chain uses TRBV6-2 or TRBV6-3 and TRBJ2-6; 8 positions match TRBD2. Germline CDR1 is MNHEY and CDR2 is SVGEGT. J was trimmed by 4 bases and V by 6 bases; bases with no gene match: 5. The CDR3 spans 15 residues. DNA of the CDR3: TGTGCCAGCAGCCGACTAGCGTACGGGGCCAACGTCCTGACTTTC. Amino acids: CASSRLAYGANVLTF.

The chain combines TRBV28 with TRBJ2-3; no firm D call. The CDR3 consists of 15 residues. Germline V gene sequence: CDR1 MDHEN, CDR2 SYDVKM. Trimming pared 2 bases from V and 0 bases from J, leaving 9 bases between. CDR3 region: CASSLGDTSTDTQYF. As DNA, the CDR3 is TGTGCCAGCAGTTTAGGAGATACTAGCACAGATACGCAGTATTTT.

The chain combines TRBV18 with TRBJ2-1; the D gene is possibly TRBD1 (6 bases). CDR3 size: 21 residues. Germline V CDR1 and CDR2: KGHSH, LQKENI. V shed 0 bases and J shed 0 bases, with 24 bases lying between them. The CDR3 loop reads CASSPPSKVRQALISYNEQFF. The CDR3 DNA reads as TGTGCCAGCTCACCACCGTCAAAAGTACGACAGGCTCTGATCTCCTACAATGAGCAGTTCTTC.

The rearrangement joins TRBV7-2 to TRBJ2-3; maybe TRBD1 (5 bases). V lost 1 base and J lost 4, with 15 bases in between. This CDR3 region has 16 residues. Germline V gives CDR1 SGHTA, CDR2 FQGNSA. CDR3 amino acids: CASSLGWGLIADTQYF. CDR3 sequence (DNA): TGTGCCAGCAGCTTAGGGTGGGGCCTTATTGCAGATACGCAGTATTTT.